This TCR beta chain emerged from a study of T-cell memory formation after mild COVID-19. Study information: Largely, TCR clusters stayed within a single donor.

TCRdb redid the calling of the 5' RACE reads with MiXCR, one entry per CDR3 protein. Of around 400,000 distinct CDR3 sequences in the sample, 20% to 30% were seen once. V gave up 6 bases and J gave up 1 base; unmatched junction bases: 5. The CDR3 spans 15 residues. Germline V gene lookup returns CDR1 ENHRY and CDR2 SYGVKD. Study outcomes and limitations: Shrinking CD4+ clones were chiefly CM and EM; CD8+ ones were chiefly EMRA. Later expanders leaned toward CD4+, whereas clones contracting from day 15 to 85 were balanced CD4/CD8.

There are a few counts of this clonotype. As yet, its antigen is unknown. The V call is TRBV10-3, the J call TRBJ2-3; 9 bases are shared with TRBD2. This receptor was identified in an adult woman who had mild COVID-19 (a few samples of this study predate the infection). Cell type and time point are not known. The sample comprised PBMCs or a T cell subset sorted from them (not recorded which). The CDR3 loop reads CAIRPIAGGTDTQYF. CDR3 DNA sequence: TGTGCCATCAGGCCCATAGCGGGGGGCACAGATACGCAGTATTTT.